This paragraph reports one TCR beta chain. What it binds is not known. This specimen belongs to a study of response to subunit inactivated influenza vaccine. Study-wide results and limits: Authors proposed each seasonal influenza vaccination draws in few new T cells.

TCRdb reprocessed the RT-PCR reads with MiXCR, giving one entry per CDR3 protein. The sample contains about 650,000 distinct CDR3 sequences, 14% of which appear only once. The TCR comes from a man between 50 and 59 years old who received an inactivated influenza vaccine. The material sequenced was PBMCs from blood, taken less than 15 days before vaccination.

The CDR3 loop is CASSTETGGLNTGELFF. DNA for the CDR3: TGCGCCAGCAGCACAGAAACAGGGGGCCTGAACACCGGGGAGCTGTTTTTT. This sequence joins TRBV5-1 and TRBJ2-2, with TRBD1 matching over 9 bases. The CDR3 loop spans 17 amino acids. Germline-derived CDR1 and CDR2 are SGHRS and YFSETQ. J was trimmed by 1 base and V by 4 bases; bases with no gene match: 8.